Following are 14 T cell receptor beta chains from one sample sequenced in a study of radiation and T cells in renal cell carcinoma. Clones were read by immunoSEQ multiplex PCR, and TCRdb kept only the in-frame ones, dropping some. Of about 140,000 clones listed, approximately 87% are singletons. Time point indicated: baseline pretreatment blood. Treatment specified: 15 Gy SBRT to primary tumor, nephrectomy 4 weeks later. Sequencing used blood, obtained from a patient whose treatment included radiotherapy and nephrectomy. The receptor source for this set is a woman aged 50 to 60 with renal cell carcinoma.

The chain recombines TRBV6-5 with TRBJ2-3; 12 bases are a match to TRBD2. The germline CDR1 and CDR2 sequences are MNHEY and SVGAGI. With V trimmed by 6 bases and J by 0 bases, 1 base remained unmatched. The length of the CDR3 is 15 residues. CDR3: CASSGLAGSTDTQYF. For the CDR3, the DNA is TGTGCCAGCAGCGGACTAGCGGGGAGCACAGATACGCAGTATTTT.

CDR3 sequence reads: CASSFDTYEQYF. The CDR3 DNA reads as TGCGCCAGCAGCTTTGATACCTACGAGCAGTACTTC. This chain connects TRBV5-1 to TRBJ2-7; D not resolved. V was clipped by 2 bases and J by 2 bases, with 5 bases between them. The length of the CDR3 is 12 residues. The germline V gene encodes CDR1 SGHRS and CDR2 YFSETQ.

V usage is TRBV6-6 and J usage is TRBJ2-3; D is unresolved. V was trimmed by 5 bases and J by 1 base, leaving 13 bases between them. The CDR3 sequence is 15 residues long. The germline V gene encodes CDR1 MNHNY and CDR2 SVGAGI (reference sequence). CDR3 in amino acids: CASSPIGGRTDTQYF. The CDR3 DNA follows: TGTGCCAGCAGTCCAATAGGCGGCCGCACAGATACGCAGTATTTT.

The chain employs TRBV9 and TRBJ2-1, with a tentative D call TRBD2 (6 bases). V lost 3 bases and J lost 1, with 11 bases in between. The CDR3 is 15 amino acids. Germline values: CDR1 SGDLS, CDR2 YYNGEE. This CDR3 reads CASSARESSYNEQFF. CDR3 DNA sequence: TGTGCCAGCAGCGCCCGGGAGAGTTCCTACAATGAGCAGTTCTTC.

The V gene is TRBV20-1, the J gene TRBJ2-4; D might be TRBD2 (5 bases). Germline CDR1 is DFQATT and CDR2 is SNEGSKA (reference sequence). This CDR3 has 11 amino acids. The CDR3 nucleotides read TGCACCGCCCGGGGAAGGGACATTCAGTACTTC. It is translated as CTARGRDIQYF.

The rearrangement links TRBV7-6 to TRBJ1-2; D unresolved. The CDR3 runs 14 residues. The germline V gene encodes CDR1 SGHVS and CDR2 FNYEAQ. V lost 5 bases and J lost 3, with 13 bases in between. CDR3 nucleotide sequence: TGTGCCAGCAGCCTGGGAGGGTTTTACTATGGCTACACCTTC. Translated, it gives CASSLGGFYYGYTF. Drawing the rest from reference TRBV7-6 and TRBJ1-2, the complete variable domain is GAGVSQSPRYKVTKRGQDVALRCDPISGHVSLYWYRQALGQGPEFLTYFNYEAQQDKSGLPNDRFSAERPEGSISTLTIQRTEQRDSAMYRCASSLGGFYYGYTFGSGTRLTVV.

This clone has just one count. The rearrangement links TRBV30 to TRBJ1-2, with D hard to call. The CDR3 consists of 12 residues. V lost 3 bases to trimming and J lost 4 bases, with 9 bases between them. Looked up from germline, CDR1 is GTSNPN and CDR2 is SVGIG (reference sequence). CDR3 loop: CAWSPGSYGYTF. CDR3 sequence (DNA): TGTGCCTGGAGCCCCGGCAGCTATGGCTACACCTTC.

The CDR3 region has the DNA TGCGCCAGCAGCTTGCAAGGGACCGACAGTGGGGATACGCAGTATTTT. The encoded protein is CASSLQGTDSGDTQYF. V is TRBV5-1 and J is TRBJ2-3; D is possibly TRBD1 or TRBD2 (5 bases each). The CDR3 runs 16 residues. V was shortened by 1 base and J by 6 bases, with 18 bases between the two germline ends. Germline CDR1 SGHRS, CDR2 YFSETQ.

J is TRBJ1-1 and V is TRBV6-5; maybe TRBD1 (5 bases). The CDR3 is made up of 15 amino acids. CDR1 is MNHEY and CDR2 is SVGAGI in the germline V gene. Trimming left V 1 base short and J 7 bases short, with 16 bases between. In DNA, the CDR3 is TGTGCCAGCAGTTACTTTCGGACACGGTCCGGTGAAGCTTTCTTT. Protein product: CASSYFRTRSGEAFF.

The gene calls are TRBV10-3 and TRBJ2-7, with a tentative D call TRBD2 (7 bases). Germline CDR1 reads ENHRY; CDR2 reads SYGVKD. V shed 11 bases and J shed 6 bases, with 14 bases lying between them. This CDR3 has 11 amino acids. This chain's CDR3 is CAPYREGEQYF. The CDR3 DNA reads TGTGCCCCTTACAGGGAGGGCGAGCAGTACTTC.

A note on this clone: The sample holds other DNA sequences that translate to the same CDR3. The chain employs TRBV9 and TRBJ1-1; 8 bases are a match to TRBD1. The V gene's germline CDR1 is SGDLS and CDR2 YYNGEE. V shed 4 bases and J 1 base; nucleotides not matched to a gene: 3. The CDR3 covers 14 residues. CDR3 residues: CASSRGTGNTEAFF. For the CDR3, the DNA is TGTGCCAGCAGCAGAGGGACAGGGAACACTGAAGCTTTCTTT.

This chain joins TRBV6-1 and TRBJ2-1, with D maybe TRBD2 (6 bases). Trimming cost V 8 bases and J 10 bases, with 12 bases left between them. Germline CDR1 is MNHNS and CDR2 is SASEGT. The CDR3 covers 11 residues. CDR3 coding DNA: TGTGCCAGCTCCTTGGGGGGAGAGCAGTTCTTC. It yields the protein CASSLGGEQFF.

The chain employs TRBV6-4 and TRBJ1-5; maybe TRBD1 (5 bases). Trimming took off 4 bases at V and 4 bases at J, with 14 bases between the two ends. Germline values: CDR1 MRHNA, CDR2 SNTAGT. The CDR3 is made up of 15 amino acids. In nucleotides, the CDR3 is TGTGCCAGCAGTGCCCGGGACGGAATAAATCAGCCCCAGCATTTT. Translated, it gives CASSARDGINQPQHF.

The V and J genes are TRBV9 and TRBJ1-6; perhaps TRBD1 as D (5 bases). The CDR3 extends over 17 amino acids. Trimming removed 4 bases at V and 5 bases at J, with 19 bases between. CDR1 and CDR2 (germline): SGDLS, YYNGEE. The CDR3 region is CASSPRGTDGHNSPLHF. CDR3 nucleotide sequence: TGTGCCAGCAGCCCCCGGGGGACCGACGGCCATAATTCACCCCTCCACTTT.